The subject of this entry is one TCR beta chain. The antigen remains unidentified. The data belong to a study of cytomegalovirus exposure and HLA in healthy donors. Study summary: T cells numbering about 180 million yielded around 120 million unique TCR beta sequences in an earlier analysis.

The CDR3 is 14 residues long. V trimming: 10 bases; J trimming: 6 bases; junction bases outside the gene matches: 9. The germline CDR1 and CDR2 sequences are SGHTA and FQGNSA. Study results and limitations: An apparent linkage of common viral pathogens to several of the most significant clusters emerged in a later analysis. A later analysis linked a missense variant in DCLRE1C to the trimming of TCR beta V and J genes. According to reports, the classifier identified cytomegalovirus status with high specificity and sensitivity.

The PCR contained 60 Vbeta and 13 Jbeta primers. Sequencing used immunoSEQ multiplex PCR; TCRdb keeps in-frame clones, though not all of them. The table records 170,000 or so clones, about four fifths of them present only once. The sequenced sample was PBMCs. The sequence was collected from a man aged 25 to 40 in good health and CMV-seropositive. The V gene is TRBV7-2, the J gene TRBJ2-3, with TRBD2 matching 11 bases. CDR3 bases: TGTGCCACCTTGCTGGGACTAGCGGTGGATACGCAGTATTTT. It encodes CATLLGLAVDTQYF. The entire variable domain, with the rest obtained from reference TRBV7-2 and TRBJ2-3, is as follows: GAGVSQSPSNKVTEKGKDVELRCDPISGHTALYWYRQSLGQGLEFLIYFQGNSAPDKSGLPSDRFSAERTGGSVSTLTIQRTQQEDSAVYLCATLLGLAVDTQYFGPGTRLTVL.